Many counts were recorded for the clone carrying this T cell receptor beta chain. Germline values: CDR1 SGHTA, CDR2 FQGTGA. The CDR3 extends over 15 amino acids. Trimming left V 5 bases short and J 5 bases short, with 18 bases between. This sample is part of a study of Graves' ophthalmopathy and Graves' hyperthyroidism. RNA transcripts served as template for amplifying TCR beta CDR3 sequences. HTBI-primed RT-PCR formed the first round, and a multiplex PCR formed the second. TCRdb redid the calling of the multiplex PCR reads with MiXCR, one entry per CDR3 protein. The sample includes 900,000 to 1,200,000 distinct CDR3 sequences, roughly 35% of them seen just once. Other autoimmune diseases, uncontrolled infections, pregnancy or lactation ruled patients out of participation.

This clonotype was sampled from an adult man with Graves' hyperthyroidism. Source material: peripheral blood or thyroid tissue (not recorded which). The chain uses TRBV7-3 and TRBJ2-5, with D possibly matching TRBD2 (6 bases). CDR3 region: CASSINGAGGETQYF. In DNA form, the CDR3 reads TGTGCCAGCAGCATTAACGGAGCGGGTGGTGAGACCCAGTACTTC.